This TCR beta chain was recorded in a study of T-cell memory formation after mild COVID-19. From the 5' RACE reads, TCRdb called clonotypes with MiXCR, one entry per CDR3 protein. The sample has approximately 340,000 distinct CDR3 sequences, 10% to 15% seen once; the top ten hold over 20%. V was pared by 3 bases and J by 6 bases, with 10 bases of the junction left unmatched. Germline loops: CDR1 LGHDT, CDR2 YNNKEL (reference sequence). The CDR3 has 15 amino acids. This TCR derives from a man younger than 30 who had mild COVID-19 (a few samples of this study predate the infection). Cell type and time point are not known. V gene TRBV3-1 combines with J gene TRBJ2-7, with TRBD2 matching 8 bases. Sequencing was done on a sample of PBMCs or a T cell subset sorted from them (not recorded which). The CDR3 here is CASSQTGTRASEQYF. The CDR3 nucleotides read TGTGCCAGCAGCCAGACCGGGACTAGGGCTTCCGAGCAGTACTTC.